This passage covers 25 T cell receptor beta chains from one sample sequenced in a study of human T cells and chemical hapten exposure listed by TCRdb under 2021. Reading the label with the study, this specimen's time point is: patch test 2, 6 weeks after DPC sensitization. The meaning of the sample's treatment or condition label: therapeutic diphenylcyclopropenone sensitization with weekly scalp DPC. Libraries were prepared through RACE. This sample was sequenced with a NextSeq 500. TCRdb trimmed the raw reads at Q25, called clones with MiXCR and kept productive beta chains. Rows matching on CDR3 protein sequence are summarized as one entry with the most common DNA and genes. The table for this sample lists about 70,000 distinct CDR3 sequences; 8.5% of them were counted only once. Approximately 3.4% of the sample is taken by the ten largest. The source was whole blood, collected in connection with sensitization to the hapten diphenylcyclopropenone (DPC). These receptors all come from a woman between 45 and 65 years old with alopecia areata. Some clones in this sample may be carry-over from other donors' samples.

This clonotype has just a few counts. The rearrangement joins TRBV24-1 to TRBJ2-2; D may be TRBD1 or TRBD2 (5 bases each). The CDR3 runs to 14 residues. Trimming cost V 9 bases and J 2 bases, with 12 bases left between them. Germline loops: CDR1 KGHDR, CDR2 SFDVKD. CDR3: CATRGRVNTGELFF. Here the CDR3 DNA reads TGTGCCACCCGGGGCAGGGTCAACACCGGGGAGCTGTTTTTT.

This clonotype was found many times. The chain joins TRBV7-2 to TRBJ2-1; 7 bases align to TRBD2. Losses at the gene ends were 1 base for V and 3 bases for J; bases not matched to a gene: 3. The CDR3 contains 15 residues. In germline, CDR1 is SGHTA, CDR2 FQGNSA. CDR3 in DNA: TGTGCCAGCAGCTTAGAACTAGCGAGCTACAATGAGCAGTTCTTC. It encodes CASSLELASYNEQFF.

This chain links TRBV5-1 with TRBJ2-3; TRBD2 agrees at 8 bases. With V trimmed by 0 bases and J by 13 bases, 10 bases remained unmatched. Germline V gene lookup returns CDR1 SGHRS and CDR2 YFSETQ. The CDR3 extends over 14 amino acids. CDR3 region: CASSLGTGTRREYF. The CDR3 nucleotides read TGCGCCAGCAGCTTGGGGACCGGGACTAGGAGGGAGTATTTT.

This clonotype appeared many times. The chain employs TRBV9 and TRBJ2-5; possible D gene TRBD1, 7 bases. V was clipped by 4 bases and J by 0 bases, with 16 bases between them. Germline lookup yields CDR1 SGDLS and CDR2 YYNGEE. The CDR3 contains 16 residues. The CDR3 coding sequence is TGTGCCAGCAGCCCCCGTGGCAGGGGGGACCAAGAGACCCAGTACTTC. Its translation is CASSPRGRGDQETQYF.

This clonotype was recorded a few times. The chain has TRBV19 and TRBJ2-5, with 13 bases fitting TRBD2. Germline CDR1 and CDR2: LNHDA and SQIVND (reference sequence). The CDR3 extends over 16 amino acids. Trimming took 5 bases from V and 0 from J; bases not matched to a gene: 3. Here the CDR3 DNA reads TGTGCCAGTAGTCCGGGACTAGCGGGGTACCAAGAGACCCAGTACTTC. Translation: CASSPGLAGYQETQYF.

This clonotype was seen only a few times. V gene TRBV3-1 combines with J gene TRBJ2-1; the D call may be TRBD1 or TRBD2 (6 bases each). The CDR3 length is 12 residues. V lost 3 bases and J 9 bases, leaving 9 bases between the germline ends. The germline gives CDR1 LGHDT, CDR2 YNNKEL (reference sequence). The CDR3 region is CASSHGGREQFF. For the CDR3, the DNA is TGTGCCAGCAGCCATGGGGGGCGTGAGCAGTTCTTC.

This clonotype was seen a few times. V gene TRBV24-1 combines with J gene TRBJ2-7; D is tentatively TRBD1 or TRBD2 (5 bases each). Germline lookup yields CDR1 KGHDR and CDR2 SFDVKD. The CDR3 spans 19 residues. Deletions cut 8 bases from V and 4 bases from J, with 32 bases between. The CDR3 region is CATTNVGPRDPPFGYEQYF. In DNA form, the CDR3 reads TGTGCCACCACCAATGTCGGGCCAAGGGACCCTCCCTTTGGATACGAGCAGTACTTC.

This clonotype was found a few times. The V gene is TRBV12-3 or TRBV12-4, the J gene TRBJ2-1; 14 positions match TRBD2. The CDR3 runs 15 residues. The ends lost 9 bases at V and 12 bases at J; junction bases unmatched: 13. The CDR3 here is CASLQPGLAGVRQFF. In DNA, the CDR3 is TGTGCCAGTTTACAACCGGGACTAGCGGGAGTTAGGCAGTTCTTC.

The sample holds many counts of this clonotype. This rearrangement joins TRBV27 to TRBJ2-1, with unresolved D. The ends were cut back, 4 bases at V and 11 bases at J, with 12 bases in the middle. The CDR3 contains 12 residues. Per the germline V gene, CDR1 is MNHEY and CDR2 is SMNVEV (reference sequence). This CDR3 is CASSSMTQKQFF. In nucleotides, the CDR3 is TGTGCCAGCAGTTCTATGACCCAGAAGCAGTTCTTC.

This clonotype has more than one count but fewer than ten. This chain links TRBV24-1 with TRBJ1-5, with 9 bases identical to TRBD1. This CDR3 is 15 amino acids long. The germline gives CDR1 KGHDR, CDR2 SFDVKD. V lost 3 bases to trimming and J lost 7 bases; unmatched junction nucleotides: 6. The CDR3 region is CATSDGTGSVQPQHF. CDR3 nucleotide sequence: TGTGCCACCAGTGATGGGACAGGGTCGGTGCAGCCCCAGCATTTT.

This sequence joins TRBV2 and TRBJ2-7; 8 bases agree with TRBD2. V was pared by 0 bases and J by 2 bases, with 6 bases of the junction left unmatched. Germline V gives CDR1 SNHLY, CDR2 FYNNEI. The CDR3 is made up of 16 amino acids. The CDR3 protein is CASSEARAGGPYEQYF. CDR3 in DNA: TGTGCCAGCAGTGAAGCGCGGGCGGGGGGTCCCTACGAGCAGTACTTC.

This clonotype was seen ten or more times. J is TRBJ1-6 and V is TRBV6-5; 7 bases line up with TRBD1. CDR3 length equals 16 residues. The V gene end was trimmed by 2 bases and the J gene end by 6 bases; junction bases not matched to a gene: 7. Germline assignment: CDR1 MNHEY and CDR2 SVGAGI. CDR3 DNA sequence: TGTGCCAGCAGTTACCATAGACAGGGTAGTAATTCACCCCTCCACTTT. Translated, it gives CASSYHRQGSNSPLHF.

This clonotype was found a few times. The CDR3 coding sequence is TGTGCCAGCAGCTATGACAGGGGGCGGGAGACCCAGTACTTC. As protein: CASSYDRGRETQYF. This sequence joins TRBV7-2 and TRBJ2-5; the match to TRBD1 covers 10 bases. After removal of 4 bases from V and 5 bases from J, the junction contained 4 bases not matched to a gene. Looked up from germline, CDR1 is SGHTA and CDR2 is FQGNSA. This CDR3 is built from 14 residues. Full variable domain (missing parts from reference TRBV7-2 and TRBJ2-5): GAGVSQSPSNKVTEKGKDVELRCDPISGHTALYWYRQSLGQGLEFLIYFQGNSAPDKSGLPSDRFSAERTGGSVSTLTIQRTQQEDSAVYLCASSYDRGRETQYFGPGTRLLVL.

There are a few counts of this clonotype. The CDR3 bases are TGTGCCACCTCGCAAGGGGTCGGTTCTGGCTACACCTTC. This encodes CATSQGVGSGYTF. This chain connects TRBV24-1 to TRBJ1-2; D is perhaps TRBD1 (5 bases). The V end was cut by 9 bases, the J end by 7 bases, with 17 bases between. The CDR3 length is 13 residues. Germline V gene sequence: CDR1 KGHDR, CDR2 SFDVKD.

This clonotype was seen a few times. V and J are TRBV12-3 or TRBV12-4 and TRBJ1-2, with 8 bases that match TRBD1. V trimming: 4 bases; J trimming: 4 bases; junction bases outside the gene matches: 8. The CDR3 contains 15 residues. The CDR3 DNA reads as TGTGCCAGCAGTTCCGGACAGGGTGTTAGCTATGGCTACACCTTC. It is translated as CASSSGQGVSYGYTF.

The gene calls are TRBV20-1 and TRBJ2-5, with TRBD2 identical over 7 bases. This CDR3 has 15 residues. V dropped 1 base and J dropped 1; count of bases not matched to a gene: 6. CDR1 is DFQATT and CDR2 is SNEGSKA in the germline V gene (reference sequence). The CDR3 DNA sequence: TGCAGTGCTAGAGGCGGGGGTAGCGTCCAAGAGACCCAGTACTTC. As protein: CSARGGGSVQETQYF.

This chain connects TRBV12-5 to TRBJ1-5; TRBD1 might be the D (5 bases). This CDR3 is built from 19 residues. Germline V gene data show CDR1 as LGHNT and CDR2 as FRNRAP. V lost 0 bases, J lost 7 bases, and 25 bases lay in between. In DNA, the CDR3 is TGTGCTAGTGGTTTGGTAATAGAGGGGATAGCCCGAGGGTTGCAGCCCCAGCATTTT. Protein product: CASGLVIEGIARGLQPQHF.

This clonotype was recorded at least ten times. The chain couples TRBV20-1 to TRBJ1-2; TRBD1 matches at 7 bases. CDR3 length: 13 residues. In germline, CDR1 is DFQATT, CDR2 SNEGSKA (reference sequence). The V gene end was trimmed by 6 bases and the J gene end by 4 bases; junction bases not matched to a gene: 8. The DNA for the CDR3 is TGCAGTGCAGTAGGGACAGAAATCTATGGCTACACCTTC. Residues: CSAVGTEIYGYTF.

This clonotype was seen many times. The V gene is TRBV6-1, the J gene TRBJ1-2, with D hard to call. The V gene lost 0 bases and the J gene lost 4 bases, with 6 bases spanning the gap. The CDR3 is 13 residues long. From germline, CDR1 is MNHNS and CDR2 SASEGT. The CDR3 DNA is TGTGCCAGCAGTGAAGCGTCAGGCTATGGCTACACCTTC. This gives the protein CASSEASGYGYTF.

The genes are TRBV4-1 and TRBJ2-1, with no clear D. The CDR3 contains 15 residues. V lost 0 bases and J lost 6, with 12 bases in between. Per germline, CDR1 MGHRA and CDR2 YSYEKL. The CDR3 nucleotides read TGCGCCAGCAGCCAAGATCTGTCCTCTGGCAATGAGCAGTTCTTC. Its translation is CASSQDLSSGNEQFF.

Ten or more counts support this clonotype. The V and J genes are TRBV19 and TRBJ2-1; 7 bases agree with TRBD1. Germline assignment: CDR1 LNHDA and CDR2 SQIVND (reference sequence). This CDR3 contains 16 residues. V gave up 0 bases and J gave up 0 bases; unmatched junction bases: 2. The CDR3 bases are TGTGCCAGTAGTATAGATCGACAGGGCTCCTACAATGAGCAGTTCTTC. As protein: CASSIDRQGSYNEQFF.

V usage is TRBV7-9 and J usage is TRBJ1-2; no firm D call. CDR1 and CDR2 (germline): SEHNR, FQNEAQ (reference sequence). This CDR3 is 12 amino acids long. Trimming took 11 bases from V and 4 from J, leaving 14 bases between them. CDR3 coding DNA: TGTGCCGCCGAGGCCTTCCCCTATGGCTACACCTTC. This encodes CAAEAFPYGYTF. Supplemented by reference TRBV7-9 and TRBJ1-2, the full variable domain reads DTGVSQNPRHKITKRGQNVTFRCDPISEHNRLYWYRQTLGQGPEFLTYFQNEAQLEKSRLLSDRFSAERPKGSFSTLEIQRTEQGDSAMYLCAAEAFPYGYTFGSGTRLTVV.

The genes are TRBV27 and TRBJ1-6; the match to TRBD1 covers 7 bases. This CDR3 spans 15 amino acids. V shed 6 bases and J 4 bases; nucleotides not matched to a gene: 6. CDR1 is MNHEY and CDR2 is SMNVEV in the germline V gene (reference sequence). In nucleotides, the CDR3 is TGTGCCAGCAGGCCGACAGGGAGTTATAATTCACCCCTCCACTTT. Translated: CASRPTGSYNSPLHF.

This clonotype appeared many times. The V and J genes are TRBV29-1 and TRBJ1-2, with a weak D call TRBD1 (5 bases). Germline CDR1 reads SQVTM; CDR2 reads ANQGSEA. The CDR3 runs to 12 residues. V was shortened by 6 bases and J by 7 bases, with 15 bases between the two germline ends. CDR3 DNA sequence: TGCAGCGTGTCCCAGGGTGCCCTTGGCTACACCTTC. Its protein is CSVSQGALGYTF.

This clonotype has only a few counts. V gene TRBV20-1 combines with J gene TRBJ2-3, with D perhaps being TRBD1 or TRBD2 (5 bases each). V was trimmed by 3 bases and J by 6 bases, leaving 16 bases between them. Per the germline V gene, CDR1 is DFQATT and CDR2 is SNEGSKA (reference sequence). The CDR3 extends over 14 amino acids. The CDR3 loop reads CSASTGAGRDTQYF. CDR3 sequence (DNA): TGCAGTGCTAGTACCGGGGCAGGGCGGGATACGCAGTATTTT.